This entry lists 31 T cell receptor beta chains sequenced from one sample in a study of blood T cell repertoires in COVID-19. TCRdb's table, derived via immunoSEQ multiplex PCR, lists solely in-frame clones and lacks some. The table includes fewer than 50,000 clones, roughly 80% detected once. Sequencing input: peripheral blood. Every receptor here comes from a man between 60 and 75 years old with COVID-19, enrolled during active disease.

V is TRBV30 and J is TRBJ1-1; D unclear. Germline-derived CDR1 and CDR2 are GTSNPN and SVGIG (reference sequence). The CDR3 is 13 residues long. V was cut by 2 bases and J by 2 bases, with 9 bases left in between. CDR3 sequence: CAWSKHGNTEAFF. The DNA of the CDR3 is TGTGCCTGGAGTAAGCACGGTAACACTGAAGCTTTCTTT.

The gene calls are TRBV11-3 and TRBJ1-5; 8 nucleotides match TRBD1. The CDR3 loop spans 19 amino acids. V lost 6 bases and J lost 0; bases outside the gene matches: 16. Germline CDR1 SGHNT, CDR2 YENEEA. In DNA, the CDR3 is TGTGCCAGCAGAAAAACCGTCGGACAGGGAACGTATAGCAATCAGCCCCAGCATTTT. It is translated as CASRKTVGQGTYSNQPQHF.

The gene calls are TRBV19 and TRBJ2-7; 9 bases fit TRBD2. The J segment lost 2 bases and the V segment lost 6 bases, leaving 8 bases of the junction unmatched. Germline CDR1 and CDR2: LNHDA and SQIVND (reference sequence). The CDR3 is made up of 15 amino acids. The CDR3 DNA is TGTGCCAGTAGCGAGATTAGCGGGGGTACCTACGAGCAGTACTTC. Translation: CASSEISGGTYEQYF. Using reference TRBV19 and TRBJ2-7 for the parts outside the CDR3, the full variable domain is DGGITQSPKYLFRKEGQNVTLSCEQNLNHDAMYWYRQDPGQGLRLIYYSQIVNDFQKGDIAEGYSVSREKKESFPLTVTSAQKNPTAFYLCASSEISGGTYEQYFGPGTRLTVT.

The chain employs TRBV10-3 and TRBJ1-6; the D gene is possibly TRBD1 (6 bases). CDR3 length: 14 residues. V lost 7 bases and J 7 bases, leaving 14 bases between the germline ends. Germline CDR1 is ENHRY and CDR2 is SYGVKD. The DNA for the CDR3 is TGTGCCATCACCCGGGACACCGGGAATTCACCCCTCCACTTT. Translated: CAITRDTGNSPLHF.

CDR3 amino acids: CASSLGLFSNQPQHF. The CDR3 DNA reads TGTGCCAGCAGCCTCGGACTGTTTAGCAATCAGCCCCAGCATTTT. The rearrangement uses TRBV7-9 and TRBJ1-5; D is unclear. Trimming pared 5 bases from V and 0 bases from J, leaving 11 bases between. Germline V gene data show CDR1 as SEHNR and CDR2 as FQNEAQ (reference sequence). CDR3 size: 15 residues.

The chain joins TRBV13 to TRBJ2-3, with 9 bases matching TRBD1. V dropped 5 bases and J dropped 6; count of bases not matched to a gene: 9. Germline values: CDR1 PRHDT, CDR2 FYEKMQ (reference sequence). This CDR3 is built from 15 residues. In nucleotides, the CDR3 is TGTGCCAGCAGCCCGGGGGGACAGGGATACGATACGCAGTATTTT. Protein: CASSPGGQGYDTQYF.

A single count supports this clone. The V call is TRBV24-1, the J call TRBJ2-2, with 10 positions matching TRBD2. With V trimmed by 5 bases and J by 4 bases, 6 bases remained unmatched. From germline, CDR1 is KGHDR and CDR2 SFDVKD. The CDR3 spans 16 residues. This CDR3 reads CATSGPSGSATGELFF. The DNA for the CDR3 is TGTGCCACCAGTGGTCCTAGCGGGAGTGCCACCGGGGAGCTGTTTTTT.

The V gene is TRBV7-8, the J gene TRBJ1-2, with D tentatively TRBD1 (5 bases). From germline, CDR1 is SGHVS and CDR2 FQNEAQ. The CDR3 is made up of 14 amino acids. V lost 0 bases and J lost 3, with 8 bases in between. CDR3 loop: CASSLAGTHYGYTF. As DNA, the CDR3 is TGTGCCAGCAGCTTAGCAGGGACTCACTATGGCTACACCTTC.

The chain recombines TRBV6-2 or TRBV6-3 with TRBJ2-7; a possible D gene is TRBD2 (5 bases). V shed 4 bases and J shed 7 bases, with 8 bases lying between them. Looked up from germline, CDR1 is MNHEY and CDR2 is SVGEGT. The CDR3 is 11 residues long. For the CDR3, the DNA is TGTGCCAGCAGTTCTCGGGATGAGCAGTACTTC. Its translation: CASSSRDEQYF.

The CDR3 DNA sequence: TGTGCCAGAAGCCACAAACCCCGACAGGCGACTAATGAAAAACTGTTTTTT. Amino acid sequence: CARSHKPRQATNEKLFF. The V gene is TRBV5-3, the J gene TRBJ1-4, with D possibly TRBD1 on 6 matching bases. TRBV5-3 is identified as an open reading frame with a role that is uncertain. The CDR3 spans 17 residues. V was clipped by 4 bases and J by 2 bases, with 18 bases between them.

The V gene is TRBV19, the J gene TRBJ1-5; 9 positions agree with TRBD1. Losses at the gene ends were 0 bases for V and 0 bases for J; bases not matched to a gene: 6. The length of the CDR3 is 18 residues. Germline CDR1 reads LNHDA; CDR2 reads SQIVND (reference sequence). The DNA for the CDR3 is TGTGCCAGTAGTATAGATAGGCCGGGACAGGGTAGCAATCAGCCCCAGCATTTT. It yields the protein CASSIDRPGQGSNQPQHF.

The V gene is TRBV7-9, the J gene TRBJ1-4; D is perhaps TRBD1 (5 bases). V was trimmed by 8 bases and J by 4 bases, leaving 14 bases between them. Looked up from germline, CDR1 is SEHNR and CDR2 is FQNEAQ (reference sequence). This CDR3 spans 14 amino acids. The DNA for the CDR3 is TGTGCCAGCGGGCCTGGGGGACTTAATGAAAAACTGTTTTTT. Translated: CASGPGGLNEKLFF.

The chain uses TRBV7-3 and TRBJ2-1; TRBD2 agrees at 7 bases. The germline gives CDR1 SGHTA, CDR2 FQGTGA. This CDR3 spans 18 amino acids. V lost 2 bases to trimming and J lost 6 bases; unmatched junction nucleotides: 16. CDR3 residues: CASSLFGGSAGVPNEQFF. In DNA form, the CDR3 reads TGTGCCAGCAGCTTATTTGGCGGTTCGGCGGGAGTGCCCAATGAGCAGTTCTTC.

V and J are TRBV24-1 and TRBJ2-1; D is possibly TRBD2 (6 bases). The CDR3 length is 13 residues. CDR1 and CDR2 from the germline V gene are KGHDR and SFDVKD. Trimming cost V 9 bases and J 9 bases, with 17 bases left between them. CDR3 DNA sequence: TGTGCCACCGCGGAGGGGTCGGTAGGTGAGCAGTTCTTC. It codes for CATAEGSVGEQFF.

V and J are TRBV18 and TRBJ1-1; 7 positions agree with TRBD1. The CDR3 covers 15 residues. CDR1 KGHSH and CDR2 LQKENI come from the germline V gene. The junction had 7 bases not matched to a gene; V was cut back by 2 bases and J by 4 bases. The CDR3 reads CASSPERTGATEAFF. CDR3 nucleotide sequence: TGTGCCAGCTCACCAGAGAGAACAGGGGCCACTGAAGCTTTCTTT.

This rearrangement joins TRBV5-1 to TRBJ2-3, with 7 bases fitting TRBD1. This CDR3 region has 16 residues. Germline assignment: CDR1 SGHRS and CDR2 YFSETQ. After removal of 0 bases from V and 1 base from J, the junction contained 5 bases not matched to a gene. This chain's CDR3 is CASSLGDSVRTDTQYF. CDR3 nucleotides: TGCGCCAGCAGCTTGGGGGACAGCGTTCGCACAGATACGCAGTATTTT. The entire variable domain, with the rest obtained from reference TRBV5-1 and TRBJ2-3, is as follows: KAGVTQTPRYLIKTRGQQVTLSCSPISGHRSVSWYQQTPGQGLQFLFEYFSETQRNKGNFPGRFSGRQFSNSRSEMNVSTLELGDSALYLCASSLGDSVRTDTQYFGPGTRLTVL.

The gene calls are TRBV12-3 or TRBV12-4 and TRBJ2-1; tentatively, D is TRBD1 (6 bases). Trimming cost V 3 bases and J 12 bases, with 12 bases left between them. The length of the CDR3 is 12 residues. The DNA for the CDR3 is TGTGCCAGCAGTTTCAGGGGAAATCTGCAGTTCTTC. This encodes CASSFRGNLQFF.

This clone occurred once. The V gene is TRBV6-2 or TRBV6-3, the J gene TRBJ2-7; a possible D gene is TRBD1 (5 bases). This CDR3 is built from 12 residues. The V and J ends lost 5 bases and 3 bases respectively, with 8 bases between them. CDR1 and CDR2 from the germline V gene are MNHEY and SVGEGT. CDR3 bases: TGTGCCAGCAGTGGACAAAGCTACGAGCAGTACTTC. Its protein product is CASSGQSYEQYF.

This clone appeared once. This rearrangement joins TRBV7-6 to TRBJ2-2; 10 bases fit TRBD1. Losses at the gene ends were 1 base for V and 4 bases for J; bases not matched to a gene: 3. Germline V gene data show CDR1 as SGHVS and CDR2 as FNYEAQ. The CDR3 extends over 16 amino acids. The CDR3 DNA reads TGTGCCAGCAGCTTAGTCGGACAGGGGGGCACCGGGGAGCTGTTTTTT. Translation gives CASSLVGQGGTGELFF. Supplemented by reference TRBV7-6 and TRBJ2-2, the full variable domain reads GAGVSQSPRYKVTKRGQDVALRCDPISGHVSLYWYRQALGQGPEFLTYFNYEAQQDKSGLPNDRFSAERPEGSISTLTIQRTEQRDSAMYRCASSLVGQGGTGELFFGEGSRLTVL.

The chain employs TRBV3-1 (or the pseudogene TRBV3-2) and TRBJ1-3, with unresolved D. The CDR3 has 15 amino acids. CDR1 LGHDT and CDR2 YNNKEL come from the germline V gene (reference sequence). V lost 0 bases to trimming and J lost 4 bases, with 10 bases between them. The CDR3 nucleotides read TGTGCCAGCAGCCAAGATCGGGTCGCCGGAAACACCATATATTTT. Its translation is CASSQDRVAGNTIYF.

The chain couples TRBV24-1 to TRBJ2-1, with D tentatively TRBD1 (6 bases). V gave up 4 bases and J gave up 6 bases, with 15 bases separating them. The germline gives CDR1 KGHDR, CDR2 SFDVKD. This CDR3 has 15 amino acids. The CDR3: CATSDSRGFGNEQFF. CDR3 coding DNA: TGTGCCACCAGTGACTCCAGGGGTTTTGGCAATGAGCAGTTCTTC.

CDR3 protein: CSVGGTSNYGYTF. The CDR3, as DNA: TGCAGCGTTGGCGGCACCTCTAACTATGGCTACACCTTC. The chain joins TRBV29-1 to TRBJ1-2; D is unclear. The CDR3 has 13 amino acids. The V gene lost 4 bases and the J gene lost 0 bases, with 9 bases spanning the gap. Germline lookup yields CDR1 SQVTM and CDR2 ANQGSEA.

The J gene is TRBJ1-6, the V gene TRBV7-2, with unresolved D. Germline loops: CDR1 SGHTA, CDR2 FQGNSA. CDR3 length: 14 amino acids. The V gene lost 1 base and the J gene lost 9 bases, with 10 bases spanning the gap. CDR3 sequence reads: CASSLGSLSSPLHF. DNA for the CDR3: TGTGCCAGCAGCTTAGGCAGTCTCTCTTCACCCCTCCACTTT.

The chain couples TRBV5-1 to TRBJ2-7; perhaps TRBD2 as D (5 bases). Germline CDR1 is SGHRS and CDR2 is YFSETQ. This CDR3 has 14 amino acids. V was cut by 3 bases and J by 2 bases, with 12 bases left in between. The CDR3 DNA reads TGCGCCAGCAGCTCCTCCGGAGGTACCTACGAGCAGTACTTC. Translating gives CASSSSGGTYEQYF.

The chain joins TRBV6-1 to TRBJ1-5; D not certain. The CDR3 consists of 14 residues. In germline, CDR1 is MNHNS, CDR2 SASEGT. Deletions cut 2 bases from V and 0 bases from J, with 5 bases between. The CDR3 DNA follows: TGTGCCAGCAGTGAATTTAATAGCAATCAGCCCCAGCATTTT. Protein: CASSEFNSNQPQHF.

The genes are TRBV4-1 and TRBJ1-2; 8 bases line up with TRBD1. The CDR3 has 14 residues. Germline lookup yields CDR1 MGHRA and CDR2 YSYEKL. V trimming: 4 bases; J trimming: 4 bases; junction bases outside the gene matches: 5. CDR3 sequence: CASSPNRGGYGYTF. The CDR3 nucleotides read TGCGCCAGCAGCCCAAACAGGGGGGGCTATGGCTACACCTTC.

The sample holds one count of this clone. V usage is TRBV18 and J usage is TRBJ1-1; D call uncertain. Trimming took off 6 bases at V and 1 base at J, with 15 bases between the two ends. CDR1 is KGHSH, CDR2 LQKENI, per germline. CDR3 length equals 15 residues. The CDR3 region has the DNA TGTGCCAGCTCCCTTGTCGAGGCCCAGAACACTGAAGCTTTCTTT. Amino acid sequence: CASSLVEAQNTEAFF.

This clone appeared once. V is TRBV2 and J is TRBJ1-3; 9 positions agree with TRBD1. V shed 4 bases and J 5 bases; nucleotides not matched to a gene: 6. The CDR3 consists of 15 residues. Germline V gives CDR1 SNHLY, CDR2 FYNNEI. The CDR3 region has the DNA TGTGCCAGCAGTGGTCGCGGACAGGGGAGAAACACCATATATTTT. As protein: CASSGRGQGRNTIYF.

The chain employs TRBV9 and TRBJ2-7; 7 bases agree with TRBD2. CDR3 length equals 15 residues. Germline CDR1 reads SGDLS; CDR2 reads YYNGEE. V lost 10 bases and J lost 8; bases outside the gene matches: 21. Here the CDR3 reads CAPQWGGRSSRKQYF. CDR3 nucleotide sequence: TGTGCCCCGCAGTGGGGCGGGAGATCGAGTAGGAAGCAGTACTTC.

The rearrangement uses TRBV2 and TRBJ1-3, with 7 bases that match TRBD1. CDR1 is SNHLY and CDR2 is FYNNEI in the germline V gene. There are 15 residues in the CDR3. The ends lost 10 bases at V and 1 base at J; junction bases unmatched: 10. CDR3 amino acids: CATRQGQASGNTIYF. Here the CDR3 DNA reads TGTGCCACCCGACAGGGACAAGCGTCTGGAAACACCATATATTTT.

This clone was detected once. The chain couples TRBV11-2 to TRBJ1-5; D uncertain. V lost 5 bases and J 3 bases, leaving 8 bases between the germline ends. This CDR3 spans 13 amino acids. CDR1 and CDR2 from the germline V gene are SGHAT and FQNNGV. CDR3 in amino acids: CASSVSSNQPQHF. The DNA for the CDR3 is TGTGCCAGCAGCGTTTCGTCCAATCAGCCCCAGCATTTT.